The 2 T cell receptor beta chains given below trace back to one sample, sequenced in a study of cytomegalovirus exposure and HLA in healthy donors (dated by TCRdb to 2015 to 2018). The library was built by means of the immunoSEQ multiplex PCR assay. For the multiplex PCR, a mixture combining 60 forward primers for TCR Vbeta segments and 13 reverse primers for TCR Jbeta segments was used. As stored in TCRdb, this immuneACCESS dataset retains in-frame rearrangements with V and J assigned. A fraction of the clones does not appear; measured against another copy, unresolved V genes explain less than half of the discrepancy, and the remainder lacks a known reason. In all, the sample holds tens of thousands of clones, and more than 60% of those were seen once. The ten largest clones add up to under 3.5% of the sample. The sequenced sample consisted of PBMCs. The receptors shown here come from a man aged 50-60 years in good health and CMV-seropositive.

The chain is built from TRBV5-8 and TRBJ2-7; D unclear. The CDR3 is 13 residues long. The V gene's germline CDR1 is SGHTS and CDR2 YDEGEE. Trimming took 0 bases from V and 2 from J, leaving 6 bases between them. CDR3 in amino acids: CASSLERTYEQYF. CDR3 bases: TGTGCCAGCAGCTTGGAGAGGACCTACGAGCAGTACTTC.

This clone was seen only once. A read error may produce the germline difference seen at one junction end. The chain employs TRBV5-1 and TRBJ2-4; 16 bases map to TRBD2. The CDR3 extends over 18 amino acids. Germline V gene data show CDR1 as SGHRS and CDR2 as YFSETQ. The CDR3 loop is CASGLVGLAGGVENIQYF. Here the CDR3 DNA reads TGCGCCAGCGGCTTGGTGGGACTAGCGGGAGGGGTAGAAAACATTCAGTACTTC. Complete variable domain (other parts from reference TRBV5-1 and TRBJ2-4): KAGVTQTPRYLIKTRGQQVTLSCSPISGHRSVSWYQQTPGQGLQFLFEYFSETQRNKGNFPGRFSGRQFSNSRSEMNVSTLELGDSALYLCASGLVGLAGGVENIQYFGAGTRLSVL.